Below are 4 T cell receptor beta chains sequenced from a single sample in a study of identical twins' blood T cells. TCRdb re-derived calls from the 5' RACE reads in MiXCR, one entry per CDR3 protein. The table records 400,000 or so distinct CDR3 sequences, 28% of them present only once. The sequencing sample was made of PBMCs. The source of these receptors is a woman aged 18 to 55 in good health.

This clonotype was detected once. V and J are TRBV29-1 and TRBJ1-1, with TRBD1 as a possible D gene (5 bases). Germline CDR1 SQVTM, CDR2 ANQGSEA. V lost 4 bases and J 0 bases, leaving 15 bases between the germline ends. CDR3 length: 15 amino acids. CDR3 bases: TGCAGCGTTGGTATACGGGACGGTTTGAACACTGAAGCTTTCTTT. Protein sequence: CSVGIRDGLNTEAFF.

This clonotype was seen a few times. The chain carries TRBV10-3 and TRBJ2-3, with D perhaps TRBD1 (6 bases). There are 19 residues in the CDR3. Trimming took off 2 bases at V and 4 bases at J, with 25 bases between the two ends. Germline V gene data show CDR1 as ENHRY and CDR2 as SYGVKD. The CDR3 reads CAISEPRFDRNVFPDTQYF. In DNA, the CDR3 is TGTGCCATCAGTGAGCCGAGGTTTGACAGGAATGTATTCCCAGATACGCAGTATTTT.

This clonotype has just one count. The germline gene is not matched at one end of the junction; a read error may be the cause. The chain carries TRBV19 and TRBJ2-7; 9 nucleotides line up with TRBD1. This CDR3 comprises 14 residues. Germline V gene lookup returns CDR1 LNHDA and CDR2 SQIVND (reference sequence). The CDR3 here is CASSPGQGWYGQYF. CDR3 nucleotides: TGTGCCAGTAGTCCGGGACAGGGTTGGTACGGGCAGTACTTC.

This chain uses TRBV6-5 with TRBJ1-2, with TRBD1 as a possible D gene (6 bases). Looked up from germline, CDR1 is MNHEY and CDR2 is SVGAGI. Trimming pared 2 bases from V and 6 bases from J, leaving 7 bases between. The CDR3 has 12 residues. The CDR3 loop reads CASSYRGNGYTF. In nucleotides, the CDR3 is TGTGCCAGCAGTTACAGGGGGAATGGCTACACCTTC.